The 8 T cell receptor beta chains given below trace back to one sample, sequenced in a study of identical twins. TCRdb re-analysed the 5' RACE reads in MiXCR, keeping a single row per CDR3 protein. The data show 460,000 or so distinct CDR3 sequences, over 12% seen once. The sample was also linked to a second study, of yellow fever vaccine responses in identical twins.

Sample: CD4+ T cells sorted from blood. All receptors come from a woman between 18 and 29 years old in good health.

The chain employs TRBV11-2 and TRBJ1-5; TRBD1 matches at 9 bases. Germline values: CDR1 SGHAT, CDR2 FQNNGV. This CDR3 spans 15 amino acids. The junction had 6 bases not matched to a gene; V was cut back by 4 bases and J by 5 bases. Here the CDR3 DNA reads TGTGCCAGCAGCTCGGGGGACAGGGAAGATCAGCCCCAGCATTTT. This sequence encodes CASSSGDREDQPQHF.

This clonotype has only a few counts. This chain links TRBV29-1 with TRBJ1-1, with no clear D. CDR1 SQVTM and CDR2 ANQGSEA come from the germline V gene. Trimming stripped 3 bases from V and 3 bases from J, with 5 bases between. The CDR3 contains 11 residues. The CDR3 sequence is CSVEVYTEAFF. CDR3 DNA sequence: TGCAGCGTTGAGGTGTACACTGAAGCTTTCTTT.

For this clonotype: This may stem from a read error, because a much larger clone lies one nucleotide away. The gene calls are TRBV4-1 and TRBJ2-7, with no clear D. Germline V CDR1 and CDR2: MGHRA, YSYEKL. The V gene lost 3 bases and the J gene lost 3 bases, with 18 bases spanning the gap. The CDR3 is 16 amino acids. The CDR3 loop is CASSQAFVVGNYEQYF. The CDR3 coding sequence is TGCGCCAGCAGCCAGGCCTTCGTGGTGGGGAACTACGAGCAGTACTTC.

This chain joins TRBV13 and TRBJ2-3; 9 nucleotides agree with TRBD2. The CDR3 length is 21 residues. The germline gives CDR1 PRHDT, CDR2 FYEKMQ (reference sequence). V lost 5 bases and J lost 4; bases outside the gene matches: 25. This CDR3 is CASSRKALRLAERFLADTQYF. The CDR3 coding sequence is TGTGCCAGCAGCCGCAAGGCCCTCAGACTAGCGGAAAGGTTCTTGGCAGATACGCAGTATTTT.

This chain uses TRBV12-3 or TRBV12-4 with TRBJ1-2; 7 nucleotides agree with TRBD1. This CDR3 spans 14 amino acids. V lost 5 bases to trimming and J lost 4 bases; unmatched junction nucleotides: 7. CDR3 sequence (DNA): TGTGCCAGCAGTATTACAGGGGAAGGCTATGGCTACACCTTC. Encoded protein: CASSITGEGYGYTF.

V gene TRBV7-3 combines with J gene TRBJ2-1, with unresolved D. The CDR3 loop spans 15 amino acids. V gave up 5 bases and J gave up 2 bases, with 13 bases separating them. The germline gives CDR1 SGHTA, CDR2 FQGTGA. The CDR3: CASSQTRTAYNEQFF. The DNA of the CDR3 is TGTGCCAGCAGCCAAACTCGGACGGCCTACAATGAGCAGTTCTTC. The variable domain in full, with the rest retrieved from reference TRBV7-3 and TRBJ2-1, is GAGVSQTPSNKVTEKGKYVELRCDPISGHTALYWYRQSLGQGPEFLIYFQGTGAADDSGLPNDRFFAVRPEGSVSTLKIQRTERGDSAVYLCASSQTRTAYNEQFFGPGTRLTVL.

The gene calls are TRBV4-3 and TRBJ2-5, with D hard to call. The germline CDR1 and CDR2 sequences are LGHNA and YSLEER. The length of the CDR3 is 13 residues. V was trimmed by 3 bases and J by 7 bases, leaving 12 bases between them. CDR3 sequence reads: CASSQDPLGTQYF. The DNA for the CDR3 is TGCGCCAGCAGCCAGGACCCCCTGGGGACCCAGTACTTC.

This clonotype showed up just a few times. This chain uses TRBV7-2 with TRBJ2-5; 8 bases map to TRBD1. The CDR3 is made up of 13 amino acids. The germline V gene has CDR1 SGHTA and CDR2 FQGNSA. V shed 5 bases and J 5 bases; nucleotides not matched to a gene: 4. CDR3 bases: TGTGCCAGCAGCAGGACAGGGTGGGAGACCCAGTACTTC. It is translated as CASSRTGWETQYF.